This T cell receptor (beta chain) comes out of a study of blood T cell repertoires in COVID-19. Whole-study context: The United States, Italy and Spain provided the acute and convalescent COVID-19 samples. From T cells, B-cell-depleted T cells, or PBMCs came the material, which was cDNA or gDNA.

Methods used by the authors: Amplifying reference gene primers gave estimates of nucleated cell counts. Only in-frame clones appear in the TCRdb table, and some are missing; sequencing was by immunoSEQ multiplex PCR. The D gene and trimming were derived from the DNA, and the V and J assignments and clone size from that table. The sample has about 76,000 clones, 80% to 90% seen once. With V trimmed by 4 bases and J by 8 bases, 7 bases remained unmatched. The CDR3 runs 16 residues. Germline CDR1 reads SEHNR; CDR2 reads FQNEAQ (reference sequence). The sequence derives from a man aged 55 to 70 with COVID-19, enrolled during active disease. The J gene is TRBJ2-1, the V gene TRBV7-9, with 14 bases that match TRBD2. Input material: peripheral blood. CDR3 nucleotide sequence: TGTGCCAGCAGCTCCCCGGGACTAGCGGGAGTGGATGAGCAGTTCTTC. As protein: CASSSPGLAGVDEQFF.